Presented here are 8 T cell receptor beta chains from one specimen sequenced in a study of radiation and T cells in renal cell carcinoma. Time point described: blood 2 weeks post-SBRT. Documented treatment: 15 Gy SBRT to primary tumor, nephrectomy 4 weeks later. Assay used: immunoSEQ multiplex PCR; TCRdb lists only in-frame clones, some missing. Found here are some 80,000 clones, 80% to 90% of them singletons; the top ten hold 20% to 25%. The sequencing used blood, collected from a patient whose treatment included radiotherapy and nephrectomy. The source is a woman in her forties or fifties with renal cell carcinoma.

CDR3 loop: CASSSAFRDTGELFF. The CDR3 coding sequence is TGTGCCAGCAGCTCGGCCTTTAGGGACACCGGGGAGCTGTTTTTT. The chain employs TRBV5-4 and TRBJ2-2; D gene uncertain. The CDR3 is 15 residues long. V lost 3 bases to trimming and J lost 3 bases, with 12 bases between them. Germline loops: CDR1 SGHNT, CDR2 YYREEE (reference sequence).

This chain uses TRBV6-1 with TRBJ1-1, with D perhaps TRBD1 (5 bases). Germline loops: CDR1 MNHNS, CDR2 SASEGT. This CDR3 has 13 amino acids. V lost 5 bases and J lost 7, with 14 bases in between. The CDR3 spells CASSSTGTDEAFF. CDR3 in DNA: TGTGCCAGCAGTTCCACCGGGACGGATGAAGCTTTCTTT.

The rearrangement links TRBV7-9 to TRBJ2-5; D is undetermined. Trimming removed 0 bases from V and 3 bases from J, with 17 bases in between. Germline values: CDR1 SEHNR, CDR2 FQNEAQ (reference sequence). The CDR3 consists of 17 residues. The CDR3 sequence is CASSLARDMRREETQYF. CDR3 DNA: TGTGCCAGCAGCTTAGCCCGAGACATGCGTAGGGAAGAGACCCAGTACTTC.

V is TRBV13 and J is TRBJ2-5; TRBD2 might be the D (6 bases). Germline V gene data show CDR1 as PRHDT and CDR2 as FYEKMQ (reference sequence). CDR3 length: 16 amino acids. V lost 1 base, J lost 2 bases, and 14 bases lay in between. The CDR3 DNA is TGTGCCAGCAGCTTAGAATCCTTTGCGGGGCAAGAGACCCAGTACTTC. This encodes CASSLESFAGQETQYF. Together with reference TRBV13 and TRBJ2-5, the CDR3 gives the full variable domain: AAGVIQSPRHLIKEKRETATLKCYPIPRHDTVYWYQQGPGQDPQFLISFYEKMQSDKGSIPDRFSAQQFSDYHSELNMSSLELGDSALYFCASSLESFAGQETQYFGPGTRLLVL.

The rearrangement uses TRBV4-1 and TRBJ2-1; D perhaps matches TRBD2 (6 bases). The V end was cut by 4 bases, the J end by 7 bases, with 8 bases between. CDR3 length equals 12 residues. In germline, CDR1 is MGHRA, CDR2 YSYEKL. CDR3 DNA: TGCGCCAGCAGCCTGGGACTTAATGAGCAGTTCTTC. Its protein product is CASSLGLNEQFF.

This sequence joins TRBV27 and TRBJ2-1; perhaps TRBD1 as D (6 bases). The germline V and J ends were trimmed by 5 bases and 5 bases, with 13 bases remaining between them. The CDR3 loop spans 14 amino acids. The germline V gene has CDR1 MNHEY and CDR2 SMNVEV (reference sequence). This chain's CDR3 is CASSRRQANNEQFF. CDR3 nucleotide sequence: TGTGCCAGCAGTCGCCGACAGGCAAACAATGAGCAGTTCTTC.

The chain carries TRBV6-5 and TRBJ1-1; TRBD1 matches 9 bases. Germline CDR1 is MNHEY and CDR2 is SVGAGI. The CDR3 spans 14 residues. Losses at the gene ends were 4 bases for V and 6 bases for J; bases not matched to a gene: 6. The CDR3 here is CASSWGQGWPEAFF. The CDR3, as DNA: TGTGCCAGCAGTTGGGGACAGGGCTGGCCTGAAGCTTTCTTT.

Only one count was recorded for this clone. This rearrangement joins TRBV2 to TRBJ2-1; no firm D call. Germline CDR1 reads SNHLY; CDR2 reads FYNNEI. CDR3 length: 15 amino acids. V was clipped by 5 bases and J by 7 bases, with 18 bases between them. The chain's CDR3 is CASSTRGRLGNEQFF. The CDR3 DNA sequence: TGTGCCAGCAGTACCCGTGGCAGGCTTGGGAATGAGCAGTTCTTC.